One sample yielded the 15 T cell receptor beta chains listed below, sequenced in a study of T cells after yellow fever vaccination (dated by TCRdb to about 2019). Taken with the paper, the label for treatment or condition translates to: live attenuated yellow fever vaccine strain. Libraries were prepared through 5' RACE. The instrument given in TCRdb is Illumina NovaSeq 6000. TCRdb reanalyzed the raw reads on its own, using fastp at Q25 for trimming and MiXCR for clone calling, and kept in-frame beta chains. Each CDR3 protein appears once, grouped with its most common genes and DNA. This sample holds about 340,000 distinct CDR3 sequences; around an eighth were observed only once. The ten largest clones capture 3% to 4% of the sample. This specimen was CD4+ T cells sorted from PBMCs, taken 15 days after the yellow fever booster vaccination. These receptors originate from a young man who received the YFV17D yellow fever vaccine.

For the CDR3, the DNA is TGTGCCAGCAGCCTCCAGGGGGCTGGGGCTTTCTTT. Amino acid sequence: CASSLQGAGAFF. The chain links TRBV5-6 to TRBJ1-1; 8 nucleotides match TRBD1. Germline lookup yields CDR1 SGHDT and CDR2 YYEEEE. The CDR3 is made up of 12 amino acids. Losses at the gene ends were 4 bases for V and 11 bases for J; bases not matched to a gene: 7.

The V call is TRBV7-2, the J call TRBJ1-1; a weak D match, TRBD1 (5 bases). The CDR3 spans 14 residues. CDR1 and CDR2 (germline): SGHTA, FQGNSA. Trimming pared 0 bases from V and 6 bases from J, leaving 11 bases between. The CDR3: CASSLASGTPEAFF. The CDR3 bases are TGTGCCAGCAGCTTAGCTTCAGGGACCCCTGAAGCTTTCTTT.

The sample holds one count of this clonotype. Just one base apart from a much larger clone, this may be a read error. V usage is TRBV12-3 or TRBV12-4 and J usage is TRBJ2-2; TRBD1 is a possible D gene (6 bases). The germline V and J ends were trimmed by 8 bases and 9 bases, with 16 bases remaining between them. The CDR3 totals 13 residues. The CDR3 region is CASCASQGRELFF. For the CDR3, the DNA is TGTGCCAGCTGTGCCTCACAGGGTAGGGAGCTGTTTTTT.

The V and J genes are TRBV5-1 and TRBJ2-5; D tentatively reads TRBD1 or TRBD2 (6 bases each). This CDR3 comprises 15 residues. The V gene's germline CDR1 is SGHRS and CDR2 YFSETQ. V dropped 7 bases and J dropped 2 bases, with 18 bases sitting between them. The CDR3 spells CASSEHGGHQETQYF. In DNA, the CDR3 is TGCGCCAGCTCAGAACACGGGGGCCATCAAGAGACCCAGTACTTC. The full variable domain, with the rest looked up from reference TRBV5-1 and TRBJ2-5, is KAGVTQTPRYLIKTRGQQVTLSCSPISGHRSVSWYQQTPGQGLQFLFEYFSETQRNKGNFPGRFSGRQFSNSRSEMNVSTLELGDSALYLCASSEHGGHQETQYFGPGTRLLVL.

This clonotype was observed a few times. The J gene is TRBJ1-5, the V gene TRBV12-3 or TRBV12-4; D not resolved. With 3 bases removed from V and 1 base from J, the gap between germline ends came to 10 bases. The CDR3 has 15 residues. The DNA for the CDR3 is TGTGCCAGCAGTTTTGGTCTTCGCAGCAATCAGCCCCAGCATTTT. This codes for CASSFGLRSNQPQHF.

The V gene is TRBV6-6, the J gene TRBJ2-7, with D possibly TRBD1 on 5 matching bases. The CDR3 has 13 amino acids. CDR1 is MNHNY and CDR2 is SVGAGI in the germline V gene (reference sequence). V dropped 7 bases and J dropped 5 bases, with 15 bases sitting between them. CDR3 coding DNA: TGTGCCAGCATCAAGCAGGGATTTGACGAGCAGTACTTC. This gives the protein CASIKQGFDEQYF.

This clonotype was seen only a few times. This sequence joins TRBV7-2 and TRBJ2-5; 7 bases fit TRBD2. The CDR3 contains 15 residues. Germline CDR1 reads SGHTA; CDR2 reads FQGNSA. With 5 bases clipped from V and 5 bases from J, the junction kept 11 bases outside the gene matches. In DNA form, the CDR3 reads TGTGCCAGCAGCGCCCTAGCGGCCGGTCGGGAGACCCAGTACTTC. It encodes CASSALAAGRETQYF.

This clonotype turned up a few times. One end of the junction fails to match germline, which may point to a read error. The chain joins TRBV4-1 to TRBJ1-6; 9 positions match TRBD1. The CDR3 loop spans 17 amino acids. Looked up from germline, CDR1 is MGHRA and CDR2 is YSYEKL. CDR3 sequence: CASSLTGQGRNNSPLHF. CDR3 bases: TGCGCCAGCAGCCTAACTGGACAGGGGAGGAATAACTCACCCCTCCACTTT.

This chain links TRBV10-3 with TRBJ1-2; D unresolved. Germline CDR1 reads ENHRY; CDR2 reads SYGVKD. V dropped 8 bases and J dropped 0 bases, with 16 bases sitting between them. The CDR3 runs 15 residues. CDR3 DNA: TGTGCCATCGAGGGAGAAACGACTGCTAACTATGGCTACACCTTC. It yields the protein CAIEGETTANYGYTF.

V usage is TRBV25-1 and J usage is TRBJ1-5, with 7 bases matching TRBD1. Germline lookup yields CDR1 MGHDK and CDR2 SYGVNS. This CDR3 has 15 amino acids. V gave up 6 bases and J gave up 4 bases; unmatched junction bases: 9. CDR3 coding DNA: TGTGCCAGCAGCGCCGGACAGGTTCTTAATCAGCCCCAGCATTTT. It is translated as CASSAGQVLNQPQHF.

This clonotype was counted at least ten times. The chain links TRBV12-3 or TRBV12-4 to TRBJ2-3, with D unresolved. V lost 3 bases and J 3 bases, leaving 7 bases between the germline ends. CDR3 size: 13 residues. For the CDR3, the DNA is TGTGCCAGCAGTTTTAACCCTACAGATACGCAGTATTTT. This encodes CASSFNPTDTQYF.

Ten or more counts support this clonotype. This chain uses TRBV7-2 with TRBJ2-4, with D unclear. Between the trimmed V and J ends, which lost 5 bases and 1 base, there was a span of 9 bases. The germline CDR1 and CDR2 sequences are SGHTA and FQGNSA. The CDR3 runs 14 residues. The CDR3 coding sequence is TGTGCCAGCAGCCCTCCTGGGGCCAAAAACATTCAGTACTTC. It specifies CASSPPGAKNIQYF. Drawing the rest from reference TRBV7-2 and TRBJ2-4, the complete variable domain is GAGVSQSPSNKVTEKGKDVELRCDPISGHTALYWYRQSLGQGLEFLIYFQGNSAPDKSGLPSDRFSAERTGGSVSTLTIQRTQQEDSAVYLCASSPPGAKNIQYFGAGTRLSVL.

The genes are TRBV11-2 and TRBJ1-4, with D maybe TRBD1 (5 bases). This CDR3 comprises 13 residues. Per germline, CDR1 SGHAT and CDR2 FQNNGV. Trimming removed 5 bases at V and 7 bases at J, with 11 bases between. The CDR3 protein is CASSPPRGEKLFF. CDR3 in DNA: TGTGCCAGCAGCCCCCCGAGGGGTGAAAAACTGTTTTTT.

This clonotype was counted a few times. V is TRBV2 and J is TRBJ2-1; possibly TRBD2 for D (6 bases). Between the trimmed V and J ends, which lost 6 bases and 0 bases, there was a span of 12 bases. The CDR3 length is 15 residues. Germline V lookup: CDR1 SNHLY, CDR2 FYNNEI. CDR3 residues: CASRAGISSYNEQFF. CDR3 coding DNA: TGTGCCAGCAGAGCGGGTATTAGCTCCTACAATGAGCAGTTCTTC.

The genes are TRBV29-1 and TRBJ2-7; 10 bases fit TRBD1. The junction had 4 bases not matched to a gene; V was cut back by 7 bases and J by 4 bases. CDR1 SQVTM and CDR2 ANQGSEA come from the germline V gene. The length of the CDR3 is 12 residues. The CDR3 DNA follows: TGCAGCGCCGGGACAGGGGCATACGAGCAGTACTTC. Protein: CSAGTGAYEQYF.